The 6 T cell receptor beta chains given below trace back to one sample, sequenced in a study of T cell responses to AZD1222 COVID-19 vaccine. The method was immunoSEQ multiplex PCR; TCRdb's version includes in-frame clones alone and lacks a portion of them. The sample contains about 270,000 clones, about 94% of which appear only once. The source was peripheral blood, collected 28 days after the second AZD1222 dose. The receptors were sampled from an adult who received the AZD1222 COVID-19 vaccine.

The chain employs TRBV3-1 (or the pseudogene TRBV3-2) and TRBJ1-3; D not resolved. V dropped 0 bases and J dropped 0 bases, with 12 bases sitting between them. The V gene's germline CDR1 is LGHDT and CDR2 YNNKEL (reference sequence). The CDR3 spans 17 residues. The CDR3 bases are TGTGCCAGCAGCCAAGATCGCGGACGGAGCTCTGGAAACACCATATATTTT. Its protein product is CASSQDRGRSSGNTIYF.

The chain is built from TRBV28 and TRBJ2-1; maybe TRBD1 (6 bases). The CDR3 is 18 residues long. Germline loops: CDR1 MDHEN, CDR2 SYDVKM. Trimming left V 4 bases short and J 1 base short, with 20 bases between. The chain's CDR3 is CASSSYSTGLISYNEQFF. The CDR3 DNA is TGTGCCAGCAGTTCCTACTCGACAGGCTTAATTTCCTACAATGAGCAGTTCTTC.

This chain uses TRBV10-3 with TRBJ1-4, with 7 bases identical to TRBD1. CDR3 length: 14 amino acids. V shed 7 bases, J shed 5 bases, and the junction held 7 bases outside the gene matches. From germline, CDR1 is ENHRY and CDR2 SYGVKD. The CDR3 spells CAIKGQGGNEKLFF. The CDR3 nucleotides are TGTGCCATCAAGGGTCAGGGGGGGAATGAAAAACTGTTTTTT.

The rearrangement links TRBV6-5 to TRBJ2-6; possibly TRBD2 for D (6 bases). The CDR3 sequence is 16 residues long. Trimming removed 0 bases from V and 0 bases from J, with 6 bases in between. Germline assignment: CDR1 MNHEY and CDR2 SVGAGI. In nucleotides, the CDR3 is TGTGCCAGCAGTTACTCTAGCGGCTCTGGGGCCAACGTCCTGACTTTC. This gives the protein CASSYSSGSGANVLTF.

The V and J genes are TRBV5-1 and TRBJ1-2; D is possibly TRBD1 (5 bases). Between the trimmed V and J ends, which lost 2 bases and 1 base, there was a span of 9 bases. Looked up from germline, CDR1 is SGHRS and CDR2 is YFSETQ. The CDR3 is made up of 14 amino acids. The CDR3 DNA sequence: TGCGCCAGCAGCTTTTCCGACAGTAACTATGGCTACACCTTC. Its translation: CASSFSDSNYGYTF.

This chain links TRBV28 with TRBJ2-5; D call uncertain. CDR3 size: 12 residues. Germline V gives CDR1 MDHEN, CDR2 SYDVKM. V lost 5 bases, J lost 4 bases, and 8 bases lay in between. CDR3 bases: TGTGCCAGCAGTCTAACTCTAGAGACCCAGTACTTC. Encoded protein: CASSLTLETQYF.